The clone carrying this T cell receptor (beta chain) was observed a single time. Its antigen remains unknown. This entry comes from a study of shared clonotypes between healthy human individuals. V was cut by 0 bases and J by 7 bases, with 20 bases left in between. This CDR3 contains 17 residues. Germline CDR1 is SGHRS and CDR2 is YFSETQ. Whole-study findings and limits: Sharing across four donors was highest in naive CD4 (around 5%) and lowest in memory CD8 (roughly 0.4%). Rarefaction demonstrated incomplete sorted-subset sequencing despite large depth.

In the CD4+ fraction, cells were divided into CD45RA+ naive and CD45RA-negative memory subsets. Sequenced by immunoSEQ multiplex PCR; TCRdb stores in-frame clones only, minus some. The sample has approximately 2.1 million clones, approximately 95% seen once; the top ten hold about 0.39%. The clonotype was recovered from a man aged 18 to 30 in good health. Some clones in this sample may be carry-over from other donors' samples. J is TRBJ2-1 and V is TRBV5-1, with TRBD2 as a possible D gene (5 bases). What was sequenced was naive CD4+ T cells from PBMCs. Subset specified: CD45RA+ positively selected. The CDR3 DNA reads TGCGCCAGCAGCTTGGCGTCCGTGGGATCGGGATCTAATGAGCAGTTCTTC. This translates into CASSLASVGSGSNEQFF.